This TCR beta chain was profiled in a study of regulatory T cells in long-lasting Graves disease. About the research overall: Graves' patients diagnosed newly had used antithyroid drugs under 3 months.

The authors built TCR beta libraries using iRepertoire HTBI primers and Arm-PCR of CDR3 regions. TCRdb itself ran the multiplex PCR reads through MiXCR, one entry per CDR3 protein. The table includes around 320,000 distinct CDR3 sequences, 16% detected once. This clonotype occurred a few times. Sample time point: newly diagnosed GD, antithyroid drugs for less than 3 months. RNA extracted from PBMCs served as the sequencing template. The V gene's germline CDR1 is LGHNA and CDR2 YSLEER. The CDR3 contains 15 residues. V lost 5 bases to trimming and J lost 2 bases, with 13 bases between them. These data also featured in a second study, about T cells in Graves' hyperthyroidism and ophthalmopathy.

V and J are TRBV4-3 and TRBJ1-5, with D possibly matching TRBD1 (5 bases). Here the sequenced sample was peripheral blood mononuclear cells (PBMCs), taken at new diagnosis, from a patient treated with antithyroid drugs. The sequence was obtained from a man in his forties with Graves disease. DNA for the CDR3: TGCGCCAGCAGCTCCCGACTGGGGGGCAATCAGCCCCAGCATTTT. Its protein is CASSSRLGGNQPQHF.